This TCR beta chain was obtained from a study of blood T cells in healthy people across ages. For the second PCR, which ran for about 6 to 11 cycles, a sample-barcoded 5' primer and a J-beta primer mix were used. All cDNA molecules were each tagged by a template-switch adaptor with 12 random nucleotides. CDR3-containing paired-end reads numbered at least 2.5 million in each sample. TCRdb redid the calling of the 5' RACE reads with MiXCR, one entry per CDR3 protein. Among roughly 1,700,000 distinct CDR3 sequences listed, under 30% were seen once. This clonotype was detected only a few times. A read error may produce the germline difference seen at one junction end. The CDR3 covers 16 residues. CDR1 is DFQATT, CDR2 SNEGSKA, per germline (reference sequence).

Sequenced sample: blood. V is TRBV20-1 and J is TRBJ2-7; maybe TRBD2 (5 bases). The TCR was taken from a woman between 25 and 40 years old in good health. The CDR3 loop is CSPRDLGSRTSYEQYF. In DNA form, the CDR3 reads TGCAGTCCTAGAGATTTGGGGAGCCGAACCTCCTACGAGCAGTACTTC.